The rows below give T cell receptor beta chains drawn from one sample of a study of blood T cell repertoires in COVID-19. The assay was immunoSEQ multiplex PCR, and TCRdb's table has in-frame clones only and misses some. This sample carries fewer than 500,000 clones, roughly nine tenths of them seen once, and the ten largest clones take roughly 0.72%. Sequenced material: PBMCs or T cells enriched from blood (not recorded which). Receptors were obtained from a woman between 18 and 30 years old who had recovered from COVID-19. Each CDR3 is given with its conserved first and last residue. D genes are given only for firm matches. Clone size appears in some rows only: once, few, many, or a class for an expanded clone.

j_call d_call v_call clone_size cdr3_nt cdr3_aa
TRBJ2-1 . TRBV5-5 . TGTGCCAGCAGCTCGAGGAGGGACAATGAGCAGTTCTTC CASSSRRDNEQFF
TRBJ1-1 . TRBV5-5 . TGTGCCAGCAGCTTTACAGGGCAAACTGAAGCTTTCTTT CASSFTGQTEAFF
TRBJ1-2 . TRBV12-5 . TGTGCTAGTGGTTCGGGAACCCGCACACACGGCTACACCTTC CASGSGTRTHGYTF
TRBJ1-5 . TRBV20-1 . TGCAGTGCTAGTTCGGGACATCCGAGCCAGCCCCAGCATTTT CSASSGHPSQPQHF
TRBJ1-1 . TRBV9 . TGTGCCAGCAGCGTAGGGGCGGGCACTGAAGCTTTCTTT CASSVGAGTEAFF
TRBJ2-5 . TRBV6-1 . TGTGCCAGCAGTGAACTCCCCTGGACCCAGTACTTC CASSELPWTQYF
TRBJ1-1 . TRBV2 . TGTGCCAGCAGTGTCCAGGAATACACTGAAGCTTTCTTT CASSVQEYTEAFF
TRBJ2-1 . TRBV5-6 once TGTGCCAGCAGCGGCGACAGGCTCTACAATGAGCAGTTCTTC CASSGDRLYNEQFF
TRBJ2-5 TRBD1 TRBV7-2 . TGTGCCAGCAGCTCAGGGGGTCAGGGGTGGGAGACCCAGTACTTC CASSSGGQGWETQYF
TRBJ1-2 . TRBV20-1 . TGCAGTGCCCACCGGTCCTATGGCTACACCTTC CSAHRSYGYTF
TRBJ2-7 . TRBV11-2 . TGTGCCAGCAGCTTAAGCGCCTGGGCCACTCGAAGGGGATCCTACGAGCAGTACTTC CASSLSAWATRRGSYEQYF
TRBJ1-2 . TRBV10-3 . TGTGCCATCAATGGGGGGGCCCCAAGTCCTCTTGGCTACACCTTC CAINGGAPSPLGYTF
TRBJ1-1 . TRBV19 . TGTGCCAGTAGTCCAAGTACAGGAGTCCCTGAAGCTTTCTTT CASSPSTGVPEAFF
TRBJ1-5 . TRBV19 . TGTGCCAGTAGTATTTGGCCTCACCGGGGCAATCAGCCCCAGCATTTT CASSIWPHRGNQPQHF
TRBJ1-1 TRBD1 TRBV5-4 . TGTGCCAGCAGCCCGCGGACAGGGGAGAACTCCGAAGCTTTCTTT CASSPRTGENSEAFF
TRBJ1-2 . TRBV28 . TGTGCCAGCAGTTTATTTCATTGGGCCTCGCCCTCCCTGGGCTACACCTTC CASSLFHWASPSLGYTF
TRBJ2-7 TRBD2 TRBV5-1 . TGCGCCAGCAGCTCGCGGGGGGGCCTGAACGAGCAGTACTTC CASSSRGGLNEQYF
TRBJ1-2 TRBD1 TRBV5-1 . TGCGCCAGCACCTGGTATGCCGGGACAGGAGAGTCTAACTATGGCTACACCTTC CASTWYAGTGESNYGYTF